The 24 T cell receptor beta chains below were found in one sample sequenced in a study of blood T cells in healthy people across ages (dated by TCRdb to the mid-2010s). The library was built by means of 5' RACE. Instrument on record: Illumina HiSeq 2500. A second PCR of roughly 7 to 11 cycles was performed with a sample-barcoded 5' primer and a J-beta primer mix. TCRdb handled the public reads itself, with Q25 trimming in fastp and clone calling in MiXCR, and kept productive beta chains. CDR3 protein sequences are deduplicated, and each keeps its most common genes and DNA. This sample has 1.5 million to 2 million distinct CDR3 sequences in its table, and about 50% of those were observed once. The biggest ten clones account for approximately 2% of the sample. The sequenced sample was blood. The receptors stem from a woman aged 35 to 49 in good health.

The rearrangement uses TRBV4-2 and TRBJ1-2; unclear D gene. Trimming left V 0 bases short and J 0 bases short, with 11 bases between. CDR1 LGHNA and CDR2 YNFKEQ come from the germline V gene. CDR3 size: 16 residues. In nucleotides, the CDR3 is TGTGCCAGCAGCCAAGAGGTAGCCCCAACTAACTATGGCTACACCTTC. Protein sequence: CASSQEVAPTNYGYTF.

The chain has TRBV20-1 and TRBJ1-2; possible D gene TRBD1, 5 bases. CDR1 DFQATT and CDR2 SNEGSKA come from the germline V gene (reference sequence). This CDR3 region has 16 residues. V was trimmed by 3 bases and J by 5 bases, leaving 22 bases between them. CDR3 bases: TGCAGTGCTAGGCCGTTTGGGACGTCCCCTGGGTATGGCTACACCTTC. Encoded protein: CSARPFGTSPGYGYTF.

This clonotype was counted between two and nine times. The chain joins TRBV7-2 to TRBJ1-2, with D possibly matching TRBD1 (6 bases). This CDR3 has 15 amino acids. Deletions cut 1 base from V and 4 bases from J, with 13 bases between. Germline V gene sequence: CDR1 SGHTA, CDR2 FQGNSA. CDR3 nucleotide sequence: TGTGCCAGCAGCTTAGGGACAGATTCCTCCTATGGCTACACCTTC. As protein: CASSLGTDSSYGYTF.

The genes are TRBV11-1 and TRBJ2-3; D is perhaps TRBD1 (6 bases). Germline CDR1 is SGHAT and CDR2 is FQDESV (reference sequence). The CDR3 extends over 17 amino acids. Trimming took 5 bases from V and 0 from J, leaving 18 bases between them. In nucleotides, the CDR3 is TGTGCCAGCAGCAGCTCCCGGGACACCGTAAGCACAGATACGCAGTATTTT. As protein: CASSSSRDTVSTDTQYF.

The J gene is TRBJ2-7, the V gene TRBV29-1; 7 nucleotides match TRBD2. The junction had 9 bases not matched to a gene; V was cut back by 4 bases and J by 6 bases. CDR3 size: 13 residues. Germline V gene sequence: CDR1 SQVTM, CDR2 ANQGSEA. CDR3 sequence (DNA): TGCAGCGTTGCCCCCTCCGGGGAGGGCGAGCAGTACTTC. As protein: CSVAPSGEGEQYF.

With regard to this clonotype: A read error may account for a junction end that differs from germline. The chain employs TRBV6-1 and TRBJ2-5, with D unresolved. The CDR3 loop spans 11 amino acids. Germline CDR1 is MNHNS and CDR2 is SASEGT. The CDR3 loop reads CAGSEYETQYF. CDR3 DNA sequence: TGTGCCGGCAGTGAGTACGAGACCCAGTACTTC.

This clonotype was picked up a small number of times. The gene calls are TRBV4-2 and TRBJ2-6; TRBD1 agrees at 9 bases. Losses at the gene ends were 3 bases for V and 3 bases for J; bases not matched to a gene: 12. This CDR3 spans 19 amino acids. From germline, CDR1 is LGHNA and CDR2 YNFKEQ. The CDR3 coding sequence is TGTGCCAGCAGCCATCCCGGACAGGGGCTTCTTCTTGGGGCCAACGTCCTGACTTTC. Encoded protein: CASSHPGQGLLLGANVLTF.

The chain uses TRBV27 and TRBJ2-1; 10 bases are a match to TRBD1. V lost 5 bases, J lost 6 bases, and 7 bases stayed unmatched. Germline loops: CDR1 MNHEY, CDR2 SMNVEV (reference sequence). The CDR3 covers 15 residues. Written as DNA, the CDR3 is TGTGCCAGCAGTACTCGGACAGGGGGAATCAATGAGCAGTTCTTC. This encodes CASSTRTGGINEQFF.

The J gene is TRBJ2-3, the V gene TRBV20-1; D remains unclear. This CDR3 has 14 amino acids. Deletions cut 3 bases from V and 0 bases from J, with 10 bases between. Germline V lookup: CDR1 DFQATT, CDR2 SNEGSKA (reference sequence). The CDR3 nucleotides read TGCAGTGCTAGTCCCGGGCCAAGCACAGATACGCAGTATTTT. Protein sequence: CSASPGPSTDTQYF.

The V and J genes are TRBV7-8 and TRBJ2-7; D perhaps matches TRBD2 (5 bases). Trimming took 5 bases from V and 0 from J, leaving 14 bases between them. The CDR3 loop spans 15 amino acids. Germline assignment: CDR1 SGHVS and CDR2 FQNEAQ. The CDR3 coding sequence is TGTGCCAGCAGCCCCTTAGTGGGGAGCTCCTACGAGCAGTACTTC. Its protein product is CASSPLVGSSYEQYF.

This clonotype was observed a few times. V is TRBV28 and J is TRBJ2-5; 8 bases map to TRBD2. The CDR3 length is 17 residues. Germline CDR1 is MDHEN and CDR2 is SYDVKM. Trimming at V came to 3 bases and at J to 1 base, leaving 10 bases not matched to a gene. CDR3 in amino acids: CASSFSQLAGIQETQYF. CDR3 nucleotides: TGTGCCAGCAGTTTTTCCCAATTAGCGGGGATCCAAGAGACCCAGTACTTC. Filled out from reference TRBV28 and TRBJ2-5, the complete variable domain reads DVKVTQSSRYLVKRTGEKVFLECVQDMDHENMFWYRQDPGLGLRLIYFSYDVKMKEKGDIPEGYSVSREKKERFSLILESASTNQTSMYLCASSFSQLAGIQETQYFGPGTRLLVL.

To note about this clonotype: This may be a read error, as it is one base from a much larger clone. This rearrangement joins TRBV7-2 to TRBJ2-5, with D unclear. This CDR3 contains 14 residues. CDR1 SGHTA and CDR2 FQGNSA come from the germline V gene. DNA of the CDR3: TGTGCCAGCAGCTTAGGCTACCCTAAAGAGGCCCAGTACTTC. This gives the protein CASSLGYPKEAQYF. The complete variable domain, with remaining parts taken from reference TRBV7-2 and TRBJ2-5, reads GAGVSQSPSNKVTEKGKDVELRCDPISGHTALYWYRQSLGQGLEFLIYFQGNSAPDKSGLPSDRFSAERTGGSVSTLTIQRTQQEDSAVYLCASSLGYPKEAQYFGPGTRLLVL.

J is TRBJ2-5 and V is TRBV7-2; the match to TRBD1 covers 12 bases. Per germline, CDR1 SGHTA and CDR2 FQGNSA. The CDR3 is made up of 14 amino acids. Losses at the gene ends were 5 bases for V and 11 bases for J; bases not matched to a gene: 9. The CDR3 DNA reads as TGTGCCAGCAGCCGGGACAGGGGGCGCAATGAGCAGTACTTC. This encodes CASSRDRGRNEQYF.

V and J are TRBV7-2 and TRBJ2-5; 8 bases fit TRBD2. Germline V CDR1 and CDR2: SGHTA, FQGNSA. V dropped 3 bases and J dropped 5; count of bases not matched to a gene: 8. There are 15 residues in the CDR3. In DNA, the CDR3 is TGTGCCAGCAGCTTTAATGCGGGGGGTCAGGAGACCCAGTACTTC. As protein: CASSFNAGGQETQYF.

As for this clonotype: The conserved final phenylalanine or tryptophan is absent from the CDR3, which likely points to a read error. This rearrangement joins TRBV6-2 or TRBV6-3 to TRBJ2-1; TRBD1 matches at 11 bases. V lost 4 bases and J lost 9; bases outside the gene matches: 5. Germline V gene sequence: CDR1 MNHEY, CDR2 SVGEGT. The CDR3 has 14 amino acids. The DNA of the CDR3 is TGTGCCAGCAGTTGGGGACAGGGGGGGCCTGAGCAGTTCGTC. This codes for CASSWGQGGPEQFV.

This chain joins TRBV2 and TRBJ2-3, with D maybe TRBD1 (6 bases). Germline V gene lookup returns CDR1 SNHLY and CDR2 FYNNEI. The CDR3 runs to 11 residues. V gave up 9 bases and J gave up 5 bases, with 9 bases separating them. DNA of the CDR3: TGTGCCAGTAACAGGGAAGATACGCAGTATTTT. This gives the protein CASNREDTQYF.

This sequence joins TRBV29-1 and TRBJ2-3; unclear D gene. This CDR3 spans 14 amino acids. V lost 7 bases and J 0 bases, leaving 14 bases between the germline ends. The germline V gene has CDR1 SQVTM and CDR2 ANQGSEA. CDR3 residues: CSDLGPGSTDTQYF. The CDR3 region has the DNA TGCAGCGACCTTGGCCCGGGTAGCACAGATACGCAGTATTTT.

The rearrangement joins TRBV20-1 to TRBJ2-7, with 7 bases fitting TRBD1. The CDR3 runs to 13 residues. J gave up 7 bases and V 3 bases, and 9 bases lay outside the gene matches. Germline V gene data show CDR1 as DFQATT and CDR2 as SNEGSKA (reference sequence). CDR3 sequence reads: CSASRDRVREQYF. DNA for the CDR3: TGCAGTGCTAGCCGAGACAGGGTGCGGGAGCAGTACTTC.

V usage is TRBV4-3 and J usage is TRBJ1-1, with D possibly TRBD1 on 5 matching bases. Germline values: CDR1 LGHNA, CDR2 YSLEER. The ends were cut back, 1 base at V and 3 bases at J, with 15 bases in the middle. The CDR3 has 16 amino acids. CDR3 amino acids: CASSQVEEGMDTEAFF. The CDR3 DNA reads TGCGCCAGCAGCCAAGTGGAAGAGGGGATGGACACTGAAGCTTTCTTT.

V usage is TRBV29-1 and J usage is TRBJ2-7, with 11 bases lining up with TRBD2. The V and J ends lost 3 bases and 2 bases, in that order; junction bases with no gene match: 3. CDR3 length: 14 residues. Germline CDR1 SQVTM, CDR2 ANQGSEA. CDR3 coding DNA: TGCAGCGTTGAGAATAGCGGGGGGGCCTACGAGCAGTACTTC. Translation gives CSVENSGGAYEQYF.

The chain is built from TRBV9 and TRBJ2-5; D unclear. The germline gives CDR1 SGDLS, CDR2 YYNGEE. Deletions cut 1 base from V and 3 bases from J, with 10 bases between. CDR3 length equals 14 residues. CDR3 sequence reads: CASSVLGEKETQYF. Written as DNA, the CDR3 is TGTGCCAGCAGCGTACTTGGAGAGAAAGAGACCCAGTACTTC.

This clonotype was counted between two and nine times. This chain joins TRBV5-1 and TRBJ2-1, with 12 bases aligning to TRBD2. The ends lost 3 bases at V and 0 bases at J; junction bases unmatched: 4. Germline values: CDR1 SGHRS, CDR2 YFSETQ. CDR3 length equals 17 residues. The CDR3 DNA sequence: TGCGCCAGCAGCTCACTAGCGGGGGGCCTCTCCTACAATGAGCAGTTCTTC. It specifies CASSSLAGGLSYNEQFF.

Here the CDR3 reads CASSLDIVSPTDTQYF. The CDR3, as DNA: TGTGCCAGCAGCTTAGATATCGTGAGTCCCACAGATACGCAGTATTTT. The chain employs TRBV11-2 and TRBJ2-3; no definite D call. V lost 0 bases, J lost 2 bases, and 12 bases lay in between. CDR3 length equals 16 residues. Germline CDR1 is SGHAT and CDR2 is FQNNGV.

CDR3 DNA sequence: TGTGCCAGCAGCTCCAAGGGTCGATCCTACAATGAGCAGTTCTTC. The encoded protein is CASSSKGRSYNEQFF. V is TRBV13 and J is TRBJ2-1, with D hard to call. V was pared by 4 bases and J by 1 base, with 11 bases between. Germline V lookup: CDR1 PRHDT, CDR2 FYEKMQ (reference sequence). The CDR3 is 15 residues long. Based on the CDR3 plus reference TRBV13 and TRBJ2-1, the full variable domain is AAGVIQSPRHLIKEKRETATLKCYPIPRHDTVYWYQQGPGQDPQFLISFYEKMQSDKGSIPDRFSAQQFSDYHSELNMSSLELGDSALYFCASSSKGRSYNEQFFGPGTRLTVL.